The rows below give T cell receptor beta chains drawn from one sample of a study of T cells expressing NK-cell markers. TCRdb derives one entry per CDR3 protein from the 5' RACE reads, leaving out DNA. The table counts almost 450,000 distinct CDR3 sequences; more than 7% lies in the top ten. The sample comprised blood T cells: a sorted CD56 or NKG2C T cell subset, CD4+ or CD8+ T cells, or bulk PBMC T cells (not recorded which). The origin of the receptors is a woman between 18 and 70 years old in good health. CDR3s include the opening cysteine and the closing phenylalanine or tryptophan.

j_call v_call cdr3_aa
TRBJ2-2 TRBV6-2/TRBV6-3 CASSGGTPGELFF
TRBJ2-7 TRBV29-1 CSVEDSSGGDEQYF
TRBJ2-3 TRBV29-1 CSVEGGTSGDTQYF
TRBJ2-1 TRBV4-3 CASSQDAAGGRNEQFF
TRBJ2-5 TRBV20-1 CSAPRTGIETQYF
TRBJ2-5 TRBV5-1 CASSSDLDRQETQYF
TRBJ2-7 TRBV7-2 CASSPWTSGIFEQYF
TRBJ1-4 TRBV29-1 CSVGLGGHKDEKLFF
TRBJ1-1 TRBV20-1 CSARDRGLVEAFF
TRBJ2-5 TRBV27 CASSPSTSRQETQYF
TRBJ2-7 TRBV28 CASSMGLAGVVGYEQYF
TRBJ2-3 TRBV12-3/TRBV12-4 CASSSGRPSTDTQYF
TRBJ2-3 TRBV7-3 CASSLKGELAGGGWPDTQYF
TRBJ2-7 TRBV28 CASSLFSRGNEQYF
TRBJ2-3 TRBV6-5 CASSYSGVVGDRSTDTQYF
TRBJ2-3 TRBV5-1 CASRQEPAGTDTQYF
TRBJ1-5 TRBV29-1 CSVEDGSNQPQHF
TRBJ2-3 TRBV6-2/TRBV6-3 CASSYTVAGARGDTQYF
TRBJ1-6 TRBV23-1 CASSPTPQPNSPLHF
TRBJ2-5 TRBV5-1 CASSLAGEYQETQYF
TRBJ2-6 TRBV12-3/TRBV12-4 CASSSDSSGANVLTF
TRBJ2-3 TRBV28 CASSLLGTSTDTQYF
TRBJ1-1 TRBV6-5 CASSSGERRIPNTEAFF
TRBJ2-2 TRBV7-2 CASSLDQGPGELFF
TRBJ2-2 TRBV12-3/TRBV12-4 CASSSGLAGNTGELFF
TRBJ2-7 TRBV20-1 CSARLTQTYEQYF
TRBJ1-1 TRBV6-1 CASSPLRQGSTEAFF
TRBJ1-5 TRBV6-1 CASKVLAASRNQPQHF
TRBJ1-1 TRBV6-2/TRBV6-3 CASSYSRDTEAFF
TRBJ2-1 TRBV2 CASSNRDRGNNEQFF
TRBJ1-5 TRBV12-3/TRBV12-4 CASSSRDIGNQPQHF
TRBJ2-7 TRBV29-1 CSVIGLRGLAGAYEQYF
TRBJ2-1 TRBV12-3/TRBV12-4 CASSTFRGGYNEQFF
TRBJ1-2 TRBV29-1 CSVEGRAVDYGYTF
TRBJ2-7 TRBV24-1 CATSDKDRAYEQYF
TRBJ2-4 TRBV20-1 CSALGSKNIQYF
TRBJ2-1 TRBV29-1 CSALERRGYNEQFF
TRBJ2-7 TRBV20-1 CSARWDGPYEQYF
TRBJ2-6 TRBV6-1 CASSPVRSGANVLTF
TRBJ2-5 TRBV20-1 CSASTREETQYF
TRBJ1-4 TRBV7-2 CASSFLNGEFNEKLFF
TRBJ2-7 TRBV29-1 CSVDGPGGEPYEQYF
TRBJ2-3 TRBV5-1 CASLAGGPPDTQYF
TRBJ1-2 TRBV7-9 CASSTSDRVNLDNGYTF
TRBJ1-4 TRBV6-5 CASSYGATNEKLFF
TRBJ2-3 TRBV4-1 CASRLTLDGTDTQYF
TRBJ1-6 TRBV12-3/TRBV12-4 CASSLGWETPPLHF
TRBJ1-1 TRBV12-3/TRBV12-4 CASSPPGKNTEAFF
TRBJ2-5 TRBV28 CASSLSDRVTQYF
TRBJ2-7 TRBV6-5 CASSYLPQLLGYEQYF
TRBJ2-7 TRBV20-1 CSAILPAGAYEQYF
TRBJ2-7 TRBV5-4 CASSFSLAGVSEQYF
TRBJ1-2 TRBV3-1 CASSPFYDSYGYTF
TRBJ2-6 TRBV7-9 CASSLGISGANVLTF